This T cell receptor beta chain was sequenced for a study of cytomegalovirus exposure and HLA in healthy donors. The PCR employed 60 Vbeta primers together with 13 Jbeta primers. TCRdb's copy holds only in-frame clones and misses some; the assay was immunoSEQ multiplex PCR. The sample shows 100,000 to 150,000 clones, around four fifths of them seen only once. In the case of this clone: Sequence at one end of the junction differs from germline and may be a read error.

The CDR3 runs to 15 residues. Germline CDR1 is SGDLS and CDR2 is YYNGEE. This clonotype was obtained from a man between 60 and 70 years old in good health and CMV-seropositive. This chain joins TRBV9 and TRBJ1-2; D is perhaps TRBD1 (6 bases). Sequenced input: PBMCs. CDR3 coding DNA: TGTGCCAGCTGCGTAGACCCGGGGGGCAACTATGGCTACACCTTC. Protein: CASCVDPGGNYGYTF.